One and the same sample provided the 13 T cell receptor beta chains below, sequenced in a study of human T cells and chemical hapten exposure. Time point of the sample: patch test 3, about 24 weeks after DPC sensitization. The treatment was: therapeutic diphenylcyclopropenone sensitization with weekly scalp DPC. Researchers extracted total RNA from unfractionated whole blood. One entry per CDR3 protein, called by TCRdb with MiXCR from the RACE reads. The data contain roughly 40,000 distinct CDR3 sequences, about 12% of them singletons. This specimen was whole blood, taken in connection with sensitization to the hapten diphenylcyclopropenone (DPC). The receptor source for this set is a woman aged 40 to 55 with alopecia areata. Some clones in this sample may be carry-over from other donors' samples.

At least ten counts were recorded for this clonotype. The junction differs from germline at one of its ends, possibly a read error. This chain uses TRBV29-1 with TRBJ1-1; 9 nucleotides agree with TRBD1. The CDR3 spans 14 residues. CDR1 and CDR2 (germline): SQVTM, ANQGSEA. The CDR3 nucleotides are TGCAGCGCTGAACAGGGGGCGGGAGGAACTGAAGCTTTCTTT. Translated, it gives CSAEQGAGGTEAFF. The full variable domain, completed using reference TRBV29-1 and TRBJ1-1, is SAVISQKPSRDICQRGTSLTIQCQVDSQVTMMFWYRQQPGQSLTLIATANQGSEATYESGFVIDKFPISRPNLTFSTLTVSNMSPEDSSIYLCSAEQGAGGTEAFFGQGTRLTVV.

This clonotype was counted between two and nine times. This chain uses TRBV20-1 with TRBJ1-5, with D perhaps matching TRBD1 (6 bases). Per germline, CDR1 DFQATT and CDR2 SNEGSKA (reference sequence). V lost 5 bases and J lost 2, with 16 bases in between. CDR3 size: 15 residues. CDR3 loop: CSAPAGGLGNQPQHF. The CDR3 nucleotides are TGCAGTGCTCCGGCGGGGGGCCTTGGCAATCAGCCCCAGCATTTT.

CDR3 in DNA: TGTGCCAGTAGTATAGCCGGGAGGGTTGGGAGCAAAAACATTCAGTACTTC. This translates into CASSIAGRVGSKNIQYF. This chain uses TRBV19 with TRBJ2-4; 8 nucleotides line up with TRBD2. The V segment lost 1 base and the J segment 3 bases; nucleotides outside the gene matches: 8. Germline CDR1 is LNHDA and CDR2 is SQIVND (reference sequence). The CDR3 spans 17 residues.

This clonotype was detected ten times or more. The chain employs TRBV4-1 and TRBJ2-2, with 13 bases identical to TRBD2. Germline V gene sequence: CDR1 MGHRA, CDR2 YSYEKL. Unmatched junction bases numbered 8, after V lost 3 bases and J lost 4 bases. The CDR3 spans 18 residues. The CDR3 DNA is TGCGCCAGCAGCCAGAGGACTAGCGGGAGTTTGGTCACCGGGGAGCTGTTTTTT. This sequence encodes CASSQRTSGSLVTGELFF.

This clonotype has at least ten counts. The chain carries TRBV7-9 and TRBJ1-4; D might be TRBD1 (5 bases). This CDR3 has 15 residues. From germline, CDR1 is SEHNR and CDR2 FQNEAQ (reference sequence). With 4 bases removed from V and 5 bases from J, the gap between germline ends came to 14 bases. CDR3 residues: CASSSNRRANEKLFF. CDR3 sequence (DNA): TGTGCCAGCAGCTCAAACCGCAGGGCGAATGAAAAACTGTTTTTT.

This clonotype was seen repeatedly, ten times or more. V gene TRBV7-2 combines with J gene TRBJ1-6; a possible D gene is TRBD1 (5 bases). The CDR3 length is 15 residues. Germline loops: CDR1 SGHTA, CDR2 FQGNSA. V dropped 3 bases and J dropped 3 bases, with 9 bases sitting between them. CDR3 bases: TGTGCCAGCAGCTTGGGACGGAGCTATAATTCACCCCTCCACTTT. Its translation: CASSLGRSYNSPLHF. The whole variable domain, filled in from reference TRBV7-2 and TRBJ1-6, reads GAGVSQSPSNKVTEKGKDVELRCDPISGHTALYWYRQSLGQGLEFLIYFQGNSAPDKSGLPSDRFSAERTGGSVSTLTIQRTQQEDSAVYLCASSLGRSYNSPLHFGNGTRLTVT.

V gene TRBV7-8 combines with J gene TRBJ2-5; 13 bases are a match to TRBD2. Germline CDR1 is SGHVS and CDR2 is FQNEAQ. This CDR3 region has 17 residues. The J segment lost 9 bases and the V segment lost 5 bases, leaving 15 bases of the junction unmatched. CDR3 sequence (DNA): TGTGCCAGCAGCCGGGGACTAGCGGGGCGCTTAGCGGAGCCCCAGTACTTC. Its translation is CASSRGLAGRLAEPQYF. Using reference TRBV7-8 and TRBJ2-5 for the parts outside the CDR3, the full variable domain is GAGVSQSPRYKVAKRGQDVALRCDPISGHVSLFWYQQALGQGPEFLTYFQNEAQLDKSGLPSDRFFAERPEGSVSTLKIQRTQQEDSAVYLCASSRGLAGRLAEPQYFGPGTRLLVL.

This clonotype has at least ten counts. CDR3: CASSFQEDYGYTF. The CDR3 nucleotides are TGTGCCAGCAGCTTTCAAGAGGACTATGGCTACACCTTC. The V gene is TRBV11-2, the J gene TRBJ1-2; D gene ambiguous. With 3 bases removed from V and 3 bases from J, the gap between germline ends came to 8 bases. Germline CDR1 SGHAT, CDR2 FQNNGV. CDR3 length: 13 amino acids.

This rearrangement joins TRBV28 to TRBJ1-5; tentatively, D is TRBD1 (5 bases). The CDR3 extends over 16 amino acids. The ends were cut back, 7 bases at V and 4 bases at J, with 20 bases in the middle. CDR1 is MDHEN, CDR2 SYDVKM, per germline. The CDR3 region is CASTTVDTGTNQPQHF. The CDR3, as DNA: TGTGCCAGCACCACGGTAGACACCGGGACGAATCAGCCCCAGCATTTT.

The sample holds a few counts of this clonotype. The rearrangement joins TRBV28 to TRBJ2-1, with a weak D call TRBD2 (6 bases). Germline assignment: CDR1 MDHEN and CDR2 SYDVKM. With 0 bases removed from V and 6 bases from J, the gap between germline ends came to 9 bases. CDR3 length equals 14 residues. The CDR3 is CASSLWGGANEQFF. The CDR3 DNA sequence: TGTGCCAGCAGTTTATGGGGGGGAGCCAATGAGCAGTTCTTC.

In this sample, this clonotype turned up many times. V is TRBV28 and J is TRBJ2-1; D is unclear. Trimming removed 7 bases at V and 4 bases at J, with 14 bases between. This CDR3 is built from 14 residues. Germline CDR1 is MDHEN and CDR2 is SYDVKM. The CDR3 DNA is TGTGCCAGCACCCTGTCCCCCCAATACAATGAGCAGTTCTTC. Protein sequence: CASTLSPQYNEQFF. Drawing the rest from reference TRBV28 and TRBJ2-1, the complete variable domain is DVKVTQSSRYLVKRTGEKVFLECVQDMDHENMFWYRQDPGLGLRLIYFSYDVKMKEKGDIPEGYSVSREKKERFSLILESASTNQTSMYLCASTLSPQYNEQFFGPGTRLTVL.

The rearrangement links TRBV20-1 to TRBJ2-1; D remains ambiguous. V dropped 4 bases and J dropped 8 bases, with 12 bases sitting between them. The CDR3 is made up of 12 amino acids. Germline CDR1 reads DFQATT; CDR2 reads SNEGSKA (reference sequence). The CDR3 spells CSATQSRDEQFF. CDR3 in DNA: TGCAGTGCTACCCAGTCTAGAGATGAGCAGTTCTTC.

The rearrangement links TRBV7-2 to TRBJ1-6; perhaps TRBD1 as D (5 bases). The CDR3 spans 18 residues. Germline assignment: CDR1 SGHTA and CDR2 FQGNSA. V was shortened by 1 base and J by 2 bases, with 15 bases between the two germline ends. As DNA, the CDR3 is TGTGCCAGCAGCTTAGAAGGGACGGGACGGGCCTATAATTCACCCCTCCACTTT. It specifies CASSLEGTGRAYNSPLHF.